In this sample, the clone carrying this TCR beta chain turned up once. The antigen is unknown. Sequenced by immunoSEQ multiplex PCR; TCRdb stores in-frame clones only, minus some. The table has about 100,000 clones, 91% seen once. The data derive from a study of OX40 agonist ivuxolimab in advanced cancers. The CDR3 runs to 15 residues. The germline V gene has CDR1 KGHSH and CDR2 LQKENI. V lost 1 base, J lost 5 bases, and 14 bases lay in between. Notes on the study in general: In the 0.1 to 3.0 mg/kg range, CD4+ and CD8+ blood T cells had expanded clonally by week 6.

Material: CD4+ or CD8+ T cells sorted from blood, obtained in a trial of the OX40 agonist ivuxolimab. V is TRBV18 and J is TRBJ2-5, with a weak D call TRBD2 (5 bases). The origin of this receptor is an adult with an advanced solid tumor such as melanoma, head and neck, liver or kidney cancer. CDR3: CASSPQGGSRETQYF. In DNA, the CDR3 is TGTGCCAGCTCACCACAGGGCGGGTCTAGGGAGACCCAGTACTTC. The variable domain in full, completed from reference TRBV18 and TRBJ2-5, reads NAGVMQNPRHLVRRRGQEARLRCSPMKGHSHVYWYRQLPEEGLKFMVYLQKENIIDESGMPKERFSAEFPKEGPSILRIQQVVRGDSAAYFCASSPQGGSRETQYFGPGTRLLVL.